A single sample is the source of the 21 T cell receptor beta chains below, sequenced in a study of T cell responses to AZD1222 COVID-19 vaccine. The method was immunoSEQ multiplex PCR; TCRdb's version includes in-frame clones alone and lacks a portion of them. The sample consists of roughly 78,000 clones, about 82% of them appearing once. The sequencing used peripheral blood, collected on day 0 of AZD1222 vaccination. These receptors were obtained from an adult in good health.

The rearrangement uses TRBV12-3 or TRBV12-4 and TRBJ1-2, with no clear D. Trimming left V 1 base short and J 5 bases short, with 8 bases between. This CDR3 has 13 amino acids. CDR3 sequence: CASSLVSDYGYTF. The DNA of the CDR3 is TGTGCCAGCAGTTTAGTTTCGGATTATGGCTACACCTTC.

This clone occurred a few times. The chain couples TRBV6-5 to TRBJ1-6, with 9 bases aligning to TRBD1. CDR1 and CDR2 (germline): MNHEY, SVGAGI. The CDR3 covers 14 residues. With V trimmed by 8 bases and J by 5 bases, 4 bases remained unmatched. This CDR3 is CASGNRGHNSPLHF. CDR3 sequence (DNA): TGTGCCAGCGGTAACAGGGGGCATAATTCACCCCTCCACTTT.

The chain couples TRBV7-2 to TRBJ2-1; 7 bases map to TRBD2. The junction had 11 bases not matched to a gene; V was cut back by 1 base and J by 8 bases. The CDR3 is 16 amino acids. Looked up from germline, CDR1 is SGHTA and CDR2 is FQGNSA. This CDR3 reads CASSLVASGHSHEQFF. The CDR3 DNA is TGTGCCAGCAGCTTAGTGGCTAGCGGTCATTCCCATGAGCAGTTCTTC.

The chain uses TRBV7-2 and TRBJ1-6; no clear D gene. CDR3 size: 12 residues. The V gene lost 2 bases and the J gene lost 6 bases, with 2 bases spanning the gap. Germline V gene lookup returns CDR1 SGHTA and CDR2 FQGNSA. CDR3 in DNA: TGTGCCAGCAGCTTACCTAATTCACCCCTCCACTTT. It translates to CASSLPNSPLHF.

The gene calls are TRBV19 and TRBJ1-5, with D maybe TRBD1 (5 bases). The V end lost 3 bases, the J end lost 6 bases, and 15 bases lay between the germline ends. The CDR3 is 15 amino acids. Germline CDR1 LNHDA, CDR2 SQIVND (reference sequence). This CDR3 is CASSISTITGQPQHF. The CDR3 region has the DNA TGTGCCAGTAGTATTTCGACTATAACAGGTCAGCCCCAGCATTTT. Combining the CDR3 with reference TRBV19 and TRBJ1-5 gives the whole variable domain DGGITQSPKYLFRKEGQNVTLSCEQNLNHDAMYWYRQDPGQGLRLIYYSQIVNDFQKGDIAEGYSVSREKKESFPLTVTSAQKNPTAFYLCASSISTITGQPQHFGDGTRLSIL.

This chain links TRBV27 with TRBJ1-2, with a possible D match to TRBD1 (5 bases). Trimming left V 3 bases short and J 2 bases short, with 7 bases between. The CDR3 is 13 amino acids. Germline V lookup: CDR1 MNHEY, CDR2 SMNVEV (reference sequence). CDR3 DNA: TGTGCCAGCAGTTTTCGGGGGAACTATGGCTACACCTTC. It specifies CASSFRGNYGYTF.

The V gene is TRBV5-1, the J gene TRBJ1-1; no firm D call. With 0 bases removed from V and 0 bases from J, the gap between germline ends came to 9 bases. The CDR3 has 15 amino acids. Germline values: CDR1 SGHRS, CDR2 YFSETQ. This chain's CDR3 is CASSLEGNMNTEAFF. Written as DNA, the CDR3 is TGCGCCAGCAGCTTGGAAGGGAACATGAACACTGAAGCTTTCTTT.

CDR3 coding DNA: TGCGCCAGCAGCCAAGATCTTCTGAATCAGCCCCAGCATTTT. This sequence encodes CASSQDLLNQPQHF. The V gene is TRBV4-3, the J gene TRBJ1-5, with D unclear. Deletions cut 0 bases from V and 4 bases from J, with 7 bases between. Looked up from germline, CDR1 is LGHNA and CDR2 is YSLEER. This CDR3 region has 14 residues.

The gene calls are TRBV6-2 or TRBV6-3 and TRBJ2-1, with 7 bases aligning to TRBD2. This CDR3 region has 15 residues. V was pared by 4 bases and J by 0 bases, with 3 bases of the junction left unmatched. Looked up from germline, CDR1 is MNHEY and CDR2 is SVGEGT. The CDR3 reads CASSSGGSSYNEQFF. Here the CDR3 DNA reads TGTGCCAGCAGTTCCGGGGGGTCCTCCTACAATGAGCAGTTCTTC.

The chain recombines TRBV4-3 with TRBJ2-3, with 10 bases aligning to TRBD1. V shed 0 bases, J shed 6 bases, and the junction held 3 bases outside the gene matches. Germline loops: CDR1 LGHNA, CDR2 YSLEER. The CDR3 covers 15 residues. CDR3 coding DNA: TGCGCCAGCAGCCAAGACGACAGGGGGCGGGATACGCAGTATTTT. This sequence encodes CASSQDDRGRDTQYF.

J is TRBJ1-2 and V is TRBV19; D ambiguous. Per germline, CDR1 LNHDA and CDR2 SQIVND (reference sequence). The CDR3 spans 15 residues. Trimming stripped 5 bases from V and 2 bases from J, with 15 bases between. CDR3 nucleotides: TGTGCCAGTAGTGACGGCGCCCCACCAAACTATGGCTACACCTTC. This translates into CASSDGAPPNYGYTF.

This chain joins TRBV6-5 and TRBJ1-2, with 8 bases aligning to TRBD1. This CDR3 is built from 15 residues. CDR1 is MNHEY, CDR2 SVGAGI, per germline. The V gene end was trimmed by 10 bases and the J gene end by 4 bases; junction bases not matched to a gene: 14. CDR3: CATRGSGQDVYGYTF. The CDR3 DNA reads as TGTGCCACCCGGGGGTCGGGACAGGACGTCTATGGCTACACCTTC.

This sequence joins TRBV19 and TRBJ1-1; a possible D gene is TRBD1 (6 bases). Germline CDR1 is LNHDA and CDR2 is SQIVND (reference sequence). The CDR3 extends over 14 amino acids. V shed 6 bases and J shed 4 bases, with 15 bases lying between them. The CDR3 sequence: CASRNNRESTEAFF. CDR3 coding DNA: TGTGCCAGTAGAAATAACAGGGAGAGCACTGAAGCTTTCTTT.

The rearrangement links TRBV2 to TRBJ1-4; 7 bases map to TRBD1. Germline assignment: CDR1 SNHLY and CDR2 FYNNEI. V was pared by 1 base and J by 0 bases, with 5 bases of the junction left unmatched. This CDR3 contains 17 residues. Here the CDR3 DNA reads TGTGCCAGCAGTGAAGGACAGGGCAGGGCAACTAATGAAAAACTGTTTTTT. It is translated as CASSEGQGRATNEKLFF.

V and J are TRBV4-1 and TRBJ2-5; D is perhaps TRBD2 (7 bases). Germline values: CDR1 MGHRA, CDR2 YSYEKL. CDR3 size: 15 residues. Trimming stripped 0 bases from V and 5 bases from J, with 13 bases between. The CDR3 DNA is TGCGCCAGCAGCCAAGAAGAACAGGGAGGGGAGACCCAGTACTTC. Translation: CASSQEEQGGETQYF.

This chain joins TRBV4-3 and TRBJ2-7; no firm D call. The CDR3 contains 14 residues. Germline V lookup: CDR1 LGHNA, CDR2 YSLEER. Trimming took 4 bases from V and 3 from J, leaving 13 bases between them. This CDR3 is CASSPRVVSYEQYF. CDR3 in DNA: TGCGCCAGCAGCCCCCGGGTGGTAAGCTACGAGCAGTACTTC.

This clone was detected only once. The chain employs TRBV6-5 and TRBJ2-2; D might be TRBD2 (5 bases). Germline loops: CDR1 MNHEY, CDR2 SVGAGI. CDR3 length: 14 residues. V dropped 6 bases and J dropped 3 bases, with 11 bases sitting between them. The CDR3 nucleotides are TGTGCCAGCAGACCGAGGGAGTACACCGGGGAGCTGTTTTTT. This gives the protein CASRPREYTGELFF.

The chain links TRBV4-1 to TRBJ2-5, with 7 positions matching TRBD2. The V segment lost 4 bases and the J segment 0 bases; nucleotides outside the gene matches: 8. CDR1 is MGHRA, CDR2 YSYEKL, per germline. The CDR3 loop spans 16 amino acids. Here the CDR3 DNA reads TGCGCCAGCAGCCGAGGTGGGGGGACTAACCAAGAGACCCAGTACTTC. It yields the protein CASSRGGGTNQETQYF.

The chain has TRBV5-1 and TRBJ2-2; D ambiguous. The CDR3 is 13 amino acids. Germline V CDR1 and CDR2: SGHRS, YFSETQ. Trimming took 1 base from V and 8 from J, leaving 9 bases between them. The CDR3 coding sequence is TGCGCCAGCAGCTTGTACGGATCGGGGGAGCTGTTTTTT. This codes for CASSLYGSGELFF.

The CDR3 region has the DNA TGTGCCATCAGTGAGTCAAGGGCAGATTCACCCCTCCACTTT. Encoded protein: CAISESRADSPLHF. This chain joins TRBV10-3 and TRBJ1-6, with D hard to call. This CDR3 region has 14 residues. Germline V CDR1 and CDR2: ENHRY, SYGVKD. Trimming cost V 0 bases and J 8 bases, with 8 bases left between them.

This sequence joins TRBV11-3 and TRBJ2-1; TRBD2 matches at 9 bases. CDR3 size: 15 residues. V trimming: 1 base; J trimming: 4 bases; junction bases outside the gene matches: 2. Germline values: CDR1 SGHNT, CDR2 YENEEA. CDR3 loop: CASSLGGRAYNEQFF. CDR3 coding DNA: TGTGCCAGCAGCTTAGGCGGGAGGGCTTACAATGAGCAGTTCTTC. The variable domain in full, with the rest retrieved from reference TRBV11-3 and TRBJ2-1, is EAGVVQSPRYKIIEKKQPVAFWCNPISGHNTLYWYLQNLGQGPELLIRYENEEAVDDSQLPKDRFSAERLKGVDSTLKIQPAELGDSAVYLCASSLGGRAYNEQFFGPGTRLTVL.